The next 12 T cell receptor beta chains were all read from a single sample in a study of T-cell reconstitution after alpha-beta-depleted transplantation in children. During its preparation, the TCRbeta library received unique molecular identifiers. MiXCR, applied by TCRdb to the PCR reads, yields one record per CDR3 protein. The sample records about a million distinct CDR3 sequences, about 29% being singletons. Sequencing was performed on PBMCs, mostly from graft donor cells, taken 360 days after TCRalphabeta/CD19-depleted stem cell transplant. Receptors were obtained from a boy under two years old who had a stem cell transplant for SCID, so the T cells may come from the graft donor.

This chain connects TRBV11-2 to TRBJ2-3; tentative D call: TRBD2 (6 bases). The germline V gene has CDR1 SGHAT and CDR2 FQNNGV. The CDR3 totals 17 residues. The germline V and J ends were trimmed by 7 bases and 1 base, with 21 bases remaining between them. This CDR3 reads CASNHQVLRDRTDTQYF. CDR3 sequence (DNA): TGTGCCAGCAACCACCAAGTTCTGCGGGATCGCACAGATACGCAGTATTTT.

The chain combines TRBV20-1 with TRBJ2-3; D gene ambiguous. CDR1 and CDR2 from the germline V gene are DFQATT and SNEGSKA (reference sequence). V shed 1 base and J shed 7 bases, with 9 bases lying between them. The CDR3 spans 12 residues. In DNA form, the CDR3 reads TGCAGTGCTAGAGCTCTTCCAAATACGCAGTATTTT. It yields the protein CSARALPNTQYF.

This chain links TRBV10-3 with TRBJ1-1; 10 bases are shared with TRBD1. In germline, CDR1 is ENHRY, CDR2 SYGVKD. This CDR3 has 19 amino acids. V lost 10 bases to trimming and J lost 4 bases; unmatched junction nucleotides: 24. As DNA, the CDR3 is TGTGCCACCCGATTCCTTTCAACCGGGACAGGGGCTGGGGCCACTGAAGCTTTCTTT. Translated: CATRFLSTGTGAGATEAFF.

The chain employs TRBV5-4 and TRBJ2-1, with 11 nucleotides matching TRBD2. Trimming removed 2 bases from V and 9 bases from J; junction bases left unmatched: 13. The CDR3 has 17 residues. Germline V gene lookup returns CDR1 SGHNT and CDR2 YYREEE (reference sequence). In nucleotides, the CDR3 is TGTGCCAGCAGCTTACGTACTAGCGGGAGCCCGAGGATTGAGCAGTTCTTC. Amino acids: CASSLRTSGSPRIEQFF.

The chain combines TRBV10-2 with TRBJ2-7, with 9 positions matching TRBD2. CDR1 is WSHSY and CDR2 is SAAADI in the germline V gene. V shed 6 bases, J shed 1 base, and the junction held 1 base outside the gene matches. This CDR3 is built from 13 residues. The CDR3 region has the DNA TGCGCCAGCAGGCGGGGGGGATCCTACGAGCAGTACTTC. Its translation is CASRRGGSYEQYF.

This clonotype has more than one count but fewer than ten. The J gene is TRBJ2-3, the V gene TRBV20-1; maybe TRBD1 (5 bases). Trimming pared 0 bases from V and 4 bases from J, leaving 14 bases between. The germline V gene encodes CDR1 DFQATT and CDR2 SNEGSKA (reference sequence). CDR3 length: 15 residues. The CDR3 spells CSARESTAGADTQYF. The CDR3 DNA reads TGCAGTGCTAGAGAGTCGACAGCTGGGGCAGATACGCAGTATTTT.

This chain connects TRBV20-1 to TRBJ2-7, with 11 bases that match TRBD2. V lost 5 bases to trimming and J lost 3 bases; unmatched junction nucleotides: 3. CDR3 size: 13 residues. Germline V gene data show CDR1 as DFQATT and CDR2 as SNEGSKA (reference sequence). Here the CDR3 reads CSARGTSGYEQYF. The DNA for the CDR3 is TGCAGTGCTCGTGGGACTAGCGGCTACGAGCAGTACTTC.

The rearrangement uses TRBV5-5 and TRBJ1-1; 10 bases agree with TRBD1. V dropped 4 bases and J dropped 6; count of bases not matched to a gene: 6. The germline gives CDR1 SGHKS, CDR2 YYEKEE (reference sequence). The CDR3 is made up of 14 amino acids. The CDR3 reads CASSERDRGPEAFF. The DNA of the CDR3 is TGTGCCAGCAGCGAACGGGACAGGGGCCCTGAAGCTTTCTTT. Based on the CDR3 plus reference TRBV5-5 and TRBJ1-1, the full variable domain is DAGVTQSPTHLIKTRGQQVTLRCSPISGHKSVSWYQQVLGQGPQFIFQYYEKEERGRGNFPDRFSARQFPNYSSELNVNALLLGDSALYLCASSERDRGPEAFFGQGTRLTVV.

The chain carries TRBV6-5 and TRBJ2-3; D may be TRBD1 or TRBD2 (5 bases each). The V gene lost 0 bases and the J gene lost 2 bases, with 12 bases spanning the gap. Per germline, CDR1 MNHEY and CDR2 SVGAGI. The CDR3 length is 16 residues. The CDR3 loop reads CASSYSGTVITDTQYF. CDR3 in DNA: TGTGCCAGCAGTTACTCCGGGACGGTAATCACAGATACGCAGTATTTT.

V and J are TRBV20-1 and TRBJ2-1, with TRBD2 identical over 7 bases. Germline assignment: CDR1 DFQATT and CDR2 SNEGSKA (reference sequence). This CDR3 has 14 amino acids. Trimming removed 4 bases from V and 6 bases from J; junction bases left unmatched: 9. As DNA, the CDR3 is TGCAGTGCTACCCGGGACTACCCCCGCAATGAGCAGTTCTTC. Protein product: CSATRDYPRNEQFF.

The chain joins TRBV5-1 to TRBJ1-1; unclear D gene. The length of the CDR3 is 14 residues. Germline CDR1 SGHRS, CDR2 YFSETQ. Trimming shortened V by 0 bases and J by 4 bases, and 10 bases separated the two germline ends. The CDR3 sequence is CASSLAAGVTEAFF. In DNA form, the CDR3 reads TGCGCCAGCAGCTTGGCCGCAGGAGTCACTGAAGCTTTCTTT.

This clonotype was picked up a small number of times. The chain carries TRBV12-5 and TRBJ2-3; D not resolved. The CDR3 consists of 15 residues. CDR1 and CDR2 from the germline V gene are LGHNT and FRNRAP. Trimming stripped 1 base from V and 0 bases from J, with 8 bases between. Here the CDR3 reads CASGLAIPSTDTQYF. CDR3 DNA: TGTGCTAGTGGTTTGGCAATCCCTAGCACAGATACGCAGTATTTT.